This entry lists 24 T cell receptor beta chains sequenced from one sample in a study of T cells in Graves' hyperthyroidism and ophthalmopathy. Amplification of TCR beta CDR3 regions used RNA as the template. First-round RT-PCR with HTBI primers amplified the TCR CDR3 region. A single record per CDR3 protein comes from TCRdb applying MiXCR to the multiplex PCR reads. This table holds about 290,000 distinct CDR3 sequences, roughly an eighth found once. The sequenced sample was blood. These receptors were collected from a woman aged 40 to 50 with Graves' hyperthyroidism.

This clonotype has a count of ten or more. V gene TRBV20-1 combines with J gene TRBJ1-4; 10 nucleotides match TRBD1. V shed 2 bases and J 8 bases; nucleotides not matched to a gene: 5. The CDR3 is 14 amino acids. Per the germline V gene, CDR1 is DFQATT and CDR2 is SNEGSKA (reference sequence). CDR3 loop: CSARPGQGHEKLFF. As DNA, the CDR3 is TGCAGTGCTAGACCGGGACAGGGGCACGAAAAACTGTTTTTT.

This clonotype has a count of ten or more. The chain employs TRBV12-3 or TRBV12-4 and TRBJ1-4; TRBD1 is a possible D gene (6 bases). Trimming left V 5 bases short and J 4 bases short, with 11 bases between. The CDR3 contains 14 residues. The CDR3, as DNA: TGTGCCAGCAGTCCCGGACAGAATAATGAAAAACTGTTTTTT. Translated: CASSPGQNNEKLFF.

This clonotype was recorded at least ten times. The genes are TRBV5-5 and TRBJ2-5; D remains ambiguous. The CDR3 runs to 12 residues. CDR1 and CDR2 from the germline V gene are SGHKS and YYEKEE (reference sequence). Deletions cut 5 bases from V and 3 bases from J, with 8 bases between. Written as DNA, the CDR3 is TGTGCCAGCAGTCGACTTGAAGAGACCCAGTACTTC. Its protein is CASSRLEETQYF.

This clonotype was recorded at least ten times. The CDR3 nucleotides read TGTGCCAGCACCATTAGCGGGATGAGCTACGAGCAGTACTTC. Translating gives CASTISGMSYEQYF. V and J are TRBV6-1 and TRBJ2-7; 8 bases map to TRBD2. V lost 7 bases and J lost 3; bases outside the gene matches: 8. The CDR3 runs to 14 residues. Germline V CDR1 and CDR2: MNHNS, SASEGT.

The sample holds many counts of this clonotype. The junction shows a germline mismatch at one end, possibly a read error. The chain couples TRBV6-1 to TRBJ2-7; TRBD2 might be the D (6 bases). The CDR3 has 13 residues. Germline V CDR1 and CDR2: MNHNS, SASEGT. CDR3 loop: CASREGTAYEQYF. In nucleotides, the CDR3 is TGTGCCAGCAGAGAAGGGACTGCCTACGAGCAGTACTTC.

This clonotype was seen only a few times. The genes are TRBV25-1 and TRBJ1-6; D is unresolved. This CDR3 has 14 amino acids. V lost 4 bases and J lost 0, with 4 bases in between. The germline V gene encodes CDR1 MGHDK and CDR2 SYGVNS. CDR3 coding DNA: TGTGCCAGCAGTGTTGGCTCCTATAATTCACCCCTCCACTTT. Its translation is CASSVGSYNSPLHF.

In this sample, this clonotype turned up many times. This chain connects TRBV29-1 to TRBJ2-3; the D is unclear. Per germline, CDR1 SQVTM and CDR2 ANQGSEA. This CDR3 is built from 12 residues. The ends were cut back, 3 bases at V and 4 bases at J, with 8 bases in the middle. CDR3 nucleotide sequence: TGCAGCGTTGATCTCCGTCCAGATACGCAGTATTTT. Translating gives CSVDLRPDTQYF.

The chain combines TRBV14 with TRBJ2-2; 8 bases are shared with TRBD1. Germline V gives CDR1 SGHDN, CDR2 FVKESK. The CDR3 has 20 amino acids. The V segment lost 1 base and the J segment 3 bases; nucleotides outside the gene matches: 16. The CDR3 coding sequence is TGTGCCAGCAGCCAAGCCGGGACAGGACCTATCTTACGATACACCGGGGAGCTGTTTTTT. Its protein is CASSQAGTGPILRYTGELFF.

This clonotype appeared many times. The CDR3 spells CASSSGTNYGYTF. CDR3 sequence (DNA): TGTGCCAGCAGTTCGGGGACTAACTATGGCTACACCTTC. The V gene is TRBV12-3 or TRBV12-4, the J gene TRBJ1-2; unclear D gene. V was clipped by 4 bases and J by 0 bases, with 6 bases between them. The CDR3 has 13 residues.

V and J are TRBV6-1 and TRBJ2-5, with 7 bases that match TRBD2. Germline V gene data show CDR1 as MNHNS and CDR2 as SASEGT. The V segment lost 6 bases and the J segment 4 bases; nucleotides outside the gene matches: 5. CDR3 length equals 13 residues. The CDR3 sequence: CASSLAVVETQYF. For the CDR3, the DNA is TGTGCCAGCAGCCTAGCGGTAGTAGAGACCCAGTACTTC.

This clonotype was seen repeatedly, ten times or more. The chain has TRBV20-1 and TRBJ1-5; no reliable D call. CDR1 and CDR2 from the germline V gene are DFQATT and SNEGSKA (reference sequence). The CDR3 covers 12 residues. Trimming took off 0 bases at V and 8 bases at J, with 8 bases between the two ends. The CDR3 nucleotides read TGCAGTGCTAGAGATTTCCCTAAGCCCCAGCATTTT. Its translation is CSARDFPKPQHF.

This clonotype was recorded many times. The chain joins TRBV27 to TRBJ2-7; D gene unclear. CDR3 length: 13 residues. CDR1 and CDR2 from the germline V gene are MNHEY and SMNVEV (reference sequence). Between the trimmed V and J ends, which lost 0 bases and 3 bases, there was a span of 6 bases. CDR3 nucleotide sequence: TGTGCCAGCAGTTTATCCCCGAACTACGAGCAGTACTTC. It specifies CASSLSPNYEQYF.

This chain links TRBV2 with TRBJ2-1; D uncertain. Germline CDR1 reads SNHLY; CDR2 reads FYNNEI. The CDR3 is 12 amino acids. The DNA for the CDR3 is TGTGCAGGCGACGAACGCGGCAATGAGCAGTTCTTC. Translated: CAGDERGNEQFF.

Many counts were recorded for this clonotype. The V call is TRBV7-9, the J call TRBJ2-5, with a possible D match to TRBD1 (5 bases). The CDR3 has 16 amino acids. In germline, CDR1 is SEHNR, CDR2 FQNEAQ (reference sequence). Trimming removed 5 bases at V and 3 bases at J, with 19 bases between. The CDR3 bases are TGTGCCAGCAGCGCCCCTTGGGGCAGCAGCAAAGAGACCCAGTACTTC. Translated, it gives CASSAPWGSSKETQYF.

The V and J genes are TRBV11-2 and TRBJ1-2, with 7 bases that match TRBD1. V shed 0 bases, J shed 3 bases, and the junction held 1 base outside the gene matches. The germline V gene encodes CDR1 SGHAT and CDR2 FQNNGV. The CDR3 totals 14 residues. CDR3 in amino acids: CASSLEGTDYGYTF. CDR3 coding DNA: TGTGCCAGCAGCTTAGAAGGGACAGACTATGGCTACACCTTC.

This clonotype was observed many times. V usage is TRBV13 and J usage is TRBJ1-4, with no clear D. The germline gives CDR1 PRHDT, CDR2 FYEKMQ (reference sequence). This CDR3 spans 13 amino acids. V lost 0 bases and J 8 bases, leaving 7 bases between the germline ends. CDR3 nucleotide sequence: TGTGCCAGCAGCTTAGGGGTGGAGGAAAAACTGTTTTTT. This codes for CASSLGVEEKLFF.

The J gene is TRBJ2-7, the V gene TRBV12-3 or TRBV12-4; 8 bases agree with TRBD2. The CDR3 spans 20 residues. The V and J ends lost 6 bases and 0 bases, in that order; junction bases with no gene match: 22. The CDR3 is CASSQRRGGLQTQNSYEQYF. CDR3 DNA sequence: TGTGCCAGCAGCCAACGCCGGGGGGGACTACAAACTCAAAACTCCTACGAGCAGTACTTC.

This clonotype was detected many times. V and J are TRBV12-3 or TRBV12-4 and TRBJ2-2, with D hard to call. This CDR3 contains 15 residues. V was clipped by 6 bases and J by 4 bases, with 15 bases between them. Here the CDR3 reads CASRDRRSATGELFF. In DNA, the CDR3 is TGTGCCAGCAGAGATCGGAGATCGGCCACCGGGGAGCTGTTTTTT.

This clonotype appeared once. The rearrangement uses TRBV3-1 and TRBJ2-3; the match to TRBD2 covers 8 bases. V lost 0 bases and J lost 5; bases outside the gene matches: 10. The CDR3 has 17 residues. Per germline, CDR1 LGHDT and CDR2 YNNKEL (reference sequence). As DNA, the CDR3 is TGTGCCAGCAGCCAAGAGCCTAGCGGGTTCCGGAGAGATACGCAGTATTTT. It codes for CASSQEPSGFRRDTQYF.

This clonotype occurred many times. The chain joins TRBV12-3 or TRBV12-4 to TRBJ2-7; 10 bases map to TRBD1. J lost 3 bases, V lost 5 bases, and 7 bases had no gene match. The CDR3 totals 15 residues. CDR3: CASSLGTGEIYEQYF. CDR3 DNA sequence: TGTGCCAGCAGTCTTGGGACAGGGGAAATCTACGAGCAGTACTTC.

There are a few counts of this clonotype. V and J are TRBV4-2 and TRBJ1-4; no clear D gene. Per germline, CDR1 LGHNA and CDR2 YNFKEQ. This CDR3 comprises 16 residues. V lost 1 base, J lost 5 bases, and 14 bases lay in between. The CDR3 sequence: CASSQVGRRLNEKLFF. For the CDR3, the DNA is TGTGCCAGCAGCCAAGTCGGACGGAGATTGAATGAAAAACTGTTTTTT.

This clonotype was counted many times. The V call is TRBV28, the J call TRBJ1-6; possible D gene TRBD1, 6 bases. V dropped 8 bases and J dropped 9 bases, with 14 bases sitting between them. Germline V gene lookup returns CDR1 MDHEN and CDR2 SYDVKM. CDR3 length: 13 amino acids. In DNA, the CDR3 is TGTGCCAGCTCTCAGGGGCTCTCTTCACCCCTCCACTTT. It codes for CASSQGLSSPLHF.

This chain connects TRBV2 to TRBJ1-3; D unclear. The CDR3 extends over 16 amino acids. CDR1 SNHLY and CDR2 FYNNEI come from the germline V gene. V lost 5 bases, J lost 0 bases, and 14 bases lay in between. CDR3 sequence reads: CASSRWAAVSGNTIYF. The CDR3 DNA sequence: TGTGCCAGCAGTCGGTGGGCAGCCGTCTCTGGAAACACCATATATTTT.

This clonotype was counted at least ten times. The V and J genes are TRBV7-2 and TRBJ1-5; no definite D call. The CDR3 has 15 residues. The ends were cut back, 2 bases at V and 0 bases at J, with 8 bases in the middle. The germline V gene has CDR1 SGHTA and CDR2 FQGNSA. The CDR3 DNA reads TGTGCCAGCAGCTTACAGGCAACTAGCAATCAGCCCCAGCATTTT. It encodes CASSLQATSNQPQHF.